The 21 T cell receptor beta chains given below trace back to one sample, sequenced in a study of shared clonotypes between healthy human individuals. CD45RO-negative CD8 cells positively selected for CCR7 made up the naive population, which excluded terminally differentiated effector memory CD45RA+ cells. The table came from immunoSEQ multiplex PCR; TCRdb's copy has only in-frame clones and leaves some out. The sample has around 2,000,000 clones; roughly 91% are singletons. Sample: naive CD8+ T cells from PBMCs. These receptors all come from a man between 18 and 29 years old in good health. Some clones in this sample may be carry-over from other donors' samples.

The genes are TRBV7-6 and TRBJ1-1, with D unresolved. The V and J ends lost 2 bases and 1 base respectively, with 11 bases between them. CDR1 and CDR2 (germline): SGHVS, FNYEAQ. The CDR3 has 15 amino acids. The CDR3 loop reads CASSLFRSGNTEAFF. CDR3 coding DNA: TGTGCCAGCAGCTTATTTAGGAGCGGGAACACTGAAGCTTTCTTT.

Comments on this clone: Other DNA sequences of this sample code for an identical CDR3. The chain couples TRBV28 to TRBJ2-7; no reliable D call. CDR1 and CDR2 from the germline V gene are MDHEN and SYDVKM. V dropped 5 bases and J dropped 2 bases, with 7 bases sitting between them. This CDR3 spans 12 amino acids. The CDR3 protein is CASSPSAYEQYF. CDR3 DNA: TGTGCCAGCAGTCCTTCGGCCTACGAGCAGTACTTC.

Notes on this clone: Other DNA sequences in the same sample also yield this CDR3. This rearrangement joins TRBV19 to TRBJ2-7; 7 bases align to TRBD1. Germline V gene sequence: CDR1 LNHDA, CDR2 SQIVND (reference sequence). Trimming cost V 1 base and J 5 bases; bases outside gene matches: 2. There are 13 residues in the CDR3. CDR3 in DNA: TGTGCCAGTAGTATAGCCAGGGGGAACGAGCAGTACTTC. Its translation is CASSIARGNEQYF.

The rearrangement uses TRBV4-3 and TRBJ2-1; possibly TRBD1 for D (5 bases). The V gene's germline CDR1 is LGHNA and CDR2 YSLEER. This CDR3 has 14 amino acids. With 1 base removed from V and 8 bases from J, the gap between germline ends came to 12 bases. The CDR3, as DNA: TGCGCCAGCAGCCAAGGGGTAAAAGGGGATGAGCAGTTCTTC. Translated: CASSQGVKGDEQFF.

This clone was observed once. This chain connects TRBV5-6 to TRBJ2-3; TRBD2 matches 13 bases. The germline V gene encodes CDR1 SGHDT and CDR2 YYEEEE. The CDR3 has 15 amino acids. V dropped 4 bases and J dropped 4; count of bases not matched to a gene: 3. The CDR3 bases are TGTGCCAGCAGCATAGGGACTAGCGGGGCAGATACGCAGTATTTT. It codes for CASSIGTSGADTQYF.

The rearrangement links TRBV25-1 to TRBJ1-2; TRBD1 matches at 8 bases. V shed 3 bases and J 8 bases; nucleotides not matched to a gene: 8. Germline CDR1 reads MGHDK; CDR2 reads SYGVNS. This CDR3 has 14 amino acids. CDR3 nucleotides: TGTGCCAGCAGTGAGGCAGGGGGCGCGAGGGGCTACACCTTC. This translates into CASSEAGGARGYTF.

V is TRBV19 and J is TRBJ2-7; 7 bases are shared with TRBD2. Germline V lookup: CDR1 LNHDA, CDR2 SQIVND (reference sequence). This CDR3 is built from 17 residues. V lost 4 bases and J lost 0; bases outside the gene matches: 12. The CDR3 nucleotides read TGTGCCAGTAGTACCTCAACAAGCGGACTAGGCTCCTACGAGCAGTACTTC. As protein: CASSTSTSGLGSYEQYF.

The genes are TRBV7-2 and TRBJ2-7; a possible D gene is TRBD2 (6 bases). CDR1 is SGHTA and CDR2 is FQGNSA in the germline V gene. Between the trimmed V and J ends, which lost 5 bases and 5 bases, there was a span of 10 bases. The CDR3 sequence is 12 residues long. CDR3 sequence reads: CASSPRGNEQYF. CDR3 DNA: TGTGCCAGCAGCCCCCGGGGGAACGAGCAGTACTTC.

This clone was seen only once. This sample also contains other DNA sequences that code for the same CDR3. The chain uses TRBV27 and TRBJ1-1; 7 bases line up with TRBD1. V lost 0 bases, J lost 6 bases, and 1 base stayed unmatched. Germline CDR1 reads MNHEY; CDR2 reads SMNVEV (reference sequence). This CDR3 contains 13 residues. CDR3 protein: CASSLSDRAEAFF. In nucleotides, the CDR3 is TGTGCCAGCAGTTTATCCGACAGGGCTGAAGCTTTCTTT.

As for this clone: The sample contains more than one DNA sequence encoding this CDR3. This rearrangement joins TRBV19 to TRBJ1-5; D uncertain. V gave up 6 bases and J gave up 0 bases, with 12 bases separating them. Germline V CDR1 and CDR2: LNHDA, SQIVND (reference sequence). This CDR3 region has 15 residues. The CDR3 here is CASSIGRYSNQPQHF. The CDR3 coding sequence is TGTGCCAGTAGCATTGGCCGTTATAGCAATCAGCCCCAGCATTTT.

On this clone itself: Other DNA sequences in the same sample also yield this CDR3. V and J are TRBV28 and TRBJ1-2; D remains ambiguous. This CDR3 region has 12 residues. V lost 5 bases, J lost 1 base, and 5 bases lay in between. Germline V CDR1 and CDR2: MDHEN, SYDVKM. The CDR3 sequence is CASSGGNYGYTF. In DNA form, the CDR3 reads TGTGCCAGCAGTGGCGGTAACTATGGCTACACCTTC.

As for this clone: This same CDR3 is encoded by further DNA sequences in the sample. The chain recombines TRBV27 with TRBJ2-7; 8 nucleotides agree with TRBD1. Germline CDR1 and CDR2: MNHEY and SMNVEV (reference sequence). This CDR3 contains 14 residues. V shed 5 bases and J 2 bases; nucleotides not matched to a gene: 5. CDR3 DNA sequence: TGTGCCAGCAGTCATCGACAGGGGACCTACGAGCAGTACTTC. Protein: CASSHRQGTYEQYF.

This chain joins TRBV5-6 and TRBJ1-3; no reliable D call. The germline V and J ends were trimmed by 7 bases and 0 bases, with 11 bases remaining between them. This CDR3 region has 14 residues. Germline loops: CDR1 SGHDT, CDR2 YYEEEE. The CDR3 DNA sequence: TGTGCCAGCGTATTGAAGGCCTCTGGAAACACCATATATTTT. This codes for CASVLKASGNTIYF.

Turning to this clone: The same CDR3 also results from other DNA sequences found in this sample. V usage is TRBV11-2 and J usage is TRBJ1-1, with D uncertain. Deletions cut 3 bases from V and 4 bases from J, with 9 bases between. Germline-derived CDR1 and CDR2 are SGHAT and FQNNGV. The CDR3 sequence is 13 residues long. CDR3 nucleotides: TGTGCCAGCAGCTTTGGGTTGGGCACTGAAGCTTTCTTT. Its protein product is CASSFGLGTEAFF.

The chain is built from TRBV28 and TRBJ2-2; 7 bases line up with TRBD1. V trimming: 2 bases; J trimming: 1 base; junction bases outside the gene matches: 7. There are 17 residues in the CDR3. Per germline, CDR1 MDHEN and CDR2 SYDVKM. The CDR3 here is CASSLGSGQLNTGELFF. The DNA of the CDR3 is TGTGCCAGCAGTTTAGGGTCGGGACAGCTGAACACCGGGGAGCTGTTTTTT.

The gene calls are TRBV28 and TRBJ2-7, with D perhaps TRBD1 or TRBD2 (5 bases each). V was shortened by 2 bases and J by 6 bases, with 11 bases between the two germline ends. The CDR3 sequence is 13 residues long. Per germline, CDR1 MDHEN and CDR2 SYDVKM. CDR3 protein: CASSLEWGSEQYF. The CDR3 DNA sequence: TGTGCCAGCAGTTTAGAGTGGGGGTCCGAGCAGTACTTC. The variable domain in full, completed from reference TRBV28 and TRBJ2-7, reads DVKVTQSSRYLVKRTGEKVFLECVQDMDHENMFWYRQDPGLGLRLIYFSYDVKMKEKGDIPEGYSVSREKKERFSLILESASTNQTSMYLCASSLEWGSEQYFGPGTRLTVT.

Remarks on this clone: Other DNA sequences in this sample translate to the same CDR3. This chain uses TRBV13 with TRBJ2-3; 9 bases fit TRBD2. This CDR3 has 15 amino acids. The junction had 5 bases not matched to a gene; V was cut back by 3 bases and J by 4 bases. Germline V gene lookup returns CDR1 PRHDT and CDR2 FYEKMQ (reference sequence). The CDR3 reads CASSLGGRGADTQYF. CDR3 bases: TGTGCCAGCAGCTTGGGCGGGAGGGGCGCAGATACGCAGTATTTT.

J is TRBJ2-3 and V is TRBV6-6, with D perhaps matching TRBD1 (5 bases). Trimming removed 5 bases from V and 3 bases from J, with 6 bases in between. The CDR3 extends over 12 amino acids. The germline V gene encodes CDR1 MNHNY and CDR2 SVGAGI (reference sequence). The CDR3: CASSAGTDTQYF. The CDR3 DNA reads as TGTGCCAGCAGTGCAGGGACAGATACGCAGTATTTT.

The chain uses TRBV10-3 and TRBJ2-7; 9 bases match TRBD1. CDR1 is ENHRY and CDR2 is SYGVKD in the germline V gene. The CDR3 is 15 residues long. Unmatched junction bases numbered 14, after V lost 8 bases and J lost 6 bases. CDR3 DNA sequence: TGTGCCATCGGCTTTACAAAGGGACAGGGACCCGAGCAGTACTTC. Translated: CAIGFTKGQGPEQYF.

About this clone itself: At one boundary the junction diverges from the germline segment, which might be a read error. V usage is TRBV7-8 and J usage is TRBJ2-7, with 8 bases matching TRBD1. The CDR3 is 15 residues long. Germline assignment: CDR1 SGHVS and CDR2 FQNEAQ. CDR3 sequence (DNA): TGTGCCAGCAGCCTAGCAGGGACAGGAAGCTCCGAGCAGTACTTC. Encoded protein: CASSLAGTGSSEQYF. The full variable domain, rest sourced from reference TRBV7-8 and TRBJ2-7, is GAGVSQSPRYKVAKRGQDVALRCDPISGHVSLFWYQQALGQGPEFLTYFQNEAQLDKSGLPSDRFFAERPEGSVSTLKIQRTQQEDSAVYLCASSLAGTGSSEQYFGPGTRLTVT.

This chain uses TRBV5-5 with TRBJ2-7; D not certain. Germline V gene sequence: CDR1 SGHKS, CDR2 YYEKEE (reference sequence). This CDR3 contains 13 residues. V was shortened by 2 bases and J by 6 bases, with 12 bases between the two germline ends. DNA for the CDR3: TGTGCCAGCAGCTTCACTCCCCCGGGCGAGCAGTACTTC. Amino acids: CASSFTPPGEQYF.